These 27 T cell receptor beta chains were all obtained from the same sample, sequenced in a study of response to subunit inactivated influenza vaccine. TCRdb used MiXCR to reprocess the RT-PCR reads, holding one entry per CDR3 protein. Of about 310,000 distinct CDR3 sequences in the sample, around a fifth are singletons; the top ten hold more than 8.5%. Specimen: PBMCs from blood, collected about 20 months after vaccination. These receptors came from a man between 50 and 75 years old who received an inactivated influenza vaccine.

This clonotype has at least ten counts. This rearrangement joins TRBV29-1 to TRBJ1-1; D is unresolved. The CDR3 has 13 amino acids. Germline CDR1 and CDR2: SQVTM and ANQGSEA. V was cut by 5 bases and J by 0 bases, with 10 bases left in between. In nucleotides, the CDR3 is TGCAGCGTTATAGGGCAGATGAACACTGAAGCTTTCTTT. Its translation: CSVIGQMNTEAFF.

The sample holds one count of this clonotype. The rearrangement uses TRBV27 and TRBJ2-1; 9 bases agree with TRBD2. Germline CDR1 and CDR2: MNHEY and SMNVEV (reference sequence). The CDR3 extends over 18 amino acids. The ends lost 7 bases at V and 0 bases at J; junction bases unmatched: 13. The CDR3 sequence: CASIMRLAGSYSYNEQFF. The CDR3 DNA is TGTGCCAGCATCATGAGGCTAGCGGGATCCTACTCCTACAATGAGCAGTTCTTC.

In its sample, this clonotype was seen a few times. The rearrangement links TRBV5-1 to TRBJ2-4; D unclear. This CDR3 region has 16 residues. Germline-derived CDR1 and CDR2 are SGHRS and YFSETQ. The V and J ends lost 1 base and 0 bases respectively, with 11 bases between them. The CDR3, as DNA: TGCGCCAGCAGCTTGTCAGCAACTTTAGCCAAAAACATTCAGTACTTC. As protein: CASSLSATLAKNIQYF.

This clonotype was recorded at least ten times. V is TRBV24-1 and J is TRBJ1-3; D gene unclear. In germline, CDR1 is KGHDR, CDR2 SFDVKD. V lost 3 bases and J lost 0, with 8 bases in between. The CDR3 has 15 residues. The CDR3 reads CATSDPQSSGNTIYF. DNA of the CDR3: TGTGCCACCAGTGATCCACAGTCCTCTGGAAACACCATATATTTT.

The chain couples TRBV9 to TRBJ2-7, with 9 nucleotides matching TRBD2. The CDR3 spans 15 residues. Germline CDR1 reads SGDLS; CDR2 reads YYNGEE. The J segment lost 2 bases and the V segment lost 3 bases, leaving 6 bases of the junction unmatched. The CDR3 protein is CASSEGAGGTYEQYF. As DNA, the CDR3 is TGTGCCAGCAGCGAGGGAGCGGGAGGAACCTACGAGCAGTACTTC.

The V and J genes are TRBV12-3 or TRBV12-4 and TRBJ2-1; D is unresolved. This CDR3 contains 11 residues. V was trimmed by 4 bases and J by 10 bases, leaving 8 bases between them. The DNA for the CDR3 is TGTGCCAGCAGTTATTCCACGGAGCAGTTCTTC. The encoded protein is CASSYSTEQFF.

This chain connects TRBV6-2 or TRBV6-3 to TRBJ1-5, with 8 bases aligning to TRBD1. Germline CDR1 reads MNHEY; CDR2 reads SVGEGT. The junction had 6 bases not matched to a gene; V was cut back by 2 bases and J by 15 bases. This CDR3 has 12 amino acids. The CDR3 reads CASSYAWTGLHF. CDR3 in DNA: TGTGCCAGCAGTTACGCTTGGACAGGGTTGCATTTT.

The chain links TRBV5-1 to TRBJ2-1, with TRBD2 identical over 7 bases. Germline lookup yields CDR1 SGHRS and CDR2 YFSETQ. V lost 0 bases to trimming and J lost 0 bases; unmatched junction nucleotides: 0. The CDR3 length is 15 residues. The CDR3 loop is CASSLASGSYNEQFF. CDR3 DNA sequence: TGCGCCAGCAGCTTGGCTAGCGGCTCCTACAATGAGCAGTTCTTC.

This clonotype has a count of ten or more. The chain joins TRBV29-1 to TRBJ1-1; no clear D. This CDR3 has 12 amino acids. Germline values: CDR1 SQVTM, CDR2 ANQGSEA. Trimming shortened V by 4 bases and J by 1 base, and 7 bases separated the two germline ends. CDR3 protein: CSVGGRNTEAFF. The CDR3 nucleotides read TGCAGCGTTGGTGGCAGGAACACTGAAGCTTTCTTT.

This clonotype was seen a handful of times. The CDR3 protein is CASSLGSFGEKLFF. CDR3 nucleotides: TGTGCCAGCAGCTTAGGGAGCTTCGGTGAAAAACTGTTTTTT. The J gene is TRBJ1-4, the V gene TRBV7-8; D not certain. The CDR3 runs to 14 residues. Germline CDR1 and CDR2: SGHVS and FQNEAQ. V was clipped by 1 base and J by 7 bases, with 10 bases between them.

This clonotype was counted a few times. The rearrangement links TRBV2 to TRBJ1-4; D perhaps matches TRBD1 (5 bases). CDR3 size: 14 residues. Deletions cut 4 bases from V and 11 bases from J, with 17 bases between. CDR1 is SNHLY and CDR2 is FYNNEI in the germline V gene. DNA of the CDR3: TGTGCCAGCAGTGGAGTTCGGGGGGTCAGTAAACTGTTTTTT. Residues: CASSGVRGVSKLFF. Complete variable domain (other parts from reference TRBV2 and TRBJ1-4): EPEVTQTPSHQVTQMGQEVILRCVPISNHLYFYWYRQILGQKVEFLVSFYNNEISEKSEIFDDQFSVERPDGSNFTLKIRSTKLEDSAMYFCASSGVRGVSKLFFGSGTQLSVL.

This clonotype was seen more than once but under ten times. CDR3 in amino acids: CASSLMGVSSYNEQFF. The CDR3 nucleotides read TGTGCCAGCAGTTTAATGGGCGTTAGCTCCTACAATGAGCAGTTCTTC. The chain has TRBV28 and TRBJ2-1; no clear D gene. The V gene lost 2 bases and the J gene lost 0 bases, with 11 bases spanning the gap. The CDR3 loop spans 16 amino acids. CDR1 is MDHEN, CDR2 SYDVKM, per germline. Drawing the rest from reference TRBV28 and TRBJ2-1, the complete variable domain is DVKVTQSSRYLVKRTGEKVFLECVQDMDHENMFWYRQDPGLGLRLIYFSYDVKMKEKGDIPEGYSVSREKKERFSLILESASTNQTSMYLCASSLMGVSSYNEQFFGPGTRLTVL.

This chain uses TRBV12-3 or TRBV12-4 with TRBJ2-7; D may be TRBD1 or TRBD2 (6 bases each). This CDR3 comprises 12 residues. The germline V and J ends were trimmed by 3 bases and 12 bases, with 15 bases remaining between them. CDR3 protein: CASSLVQGRGYF. The CDR3 DNA is TGTGCCAGCAGTTTGGTTCAGGGGCGGGGGTACTTC.

This clonotype has a handful of counts. CDR3 DNA: TGCGCCAGCAGCTTGGGACACTTCCGCACAGATACGCAGTATTTT. It is translated as CASSLGHFRTDTQYF. The V gene is TRBV5-1, the J gene TRBJ2-3; D not certain. The germline gives CDR1 SGHRS, CDR2 YFSETQ. This CDR3 has 15 amino acids. The V gene lost 0 bases and the J gene lost 1 base, with 9 bases spanning the gap.

This clonotype came up a few times. This chain links TRBV28 with TRBJ2-1, with unresolved D. Trimming stripped 2 bases from V and 9 bases from J, with 14 bases between. CDR1 is MDHEN and CDR2 is SYDVKM in the germline V gene. The CDR3 is made up of 14 amino acids. The CDR3: CASSLQAGSGEQFF. The CDR3 coding sequence is TGTGCCAGCAGTTTACAGGCAGGCTCAGGTGAGCAGTTCTTC.

This clonotype occurred once. The chain recombines TRBV9 with TRBJ2-7, with TRBD1 matching over 9 bases. The germline CDR1 and CDR2 sequences are SGDLS and YYNGEE. The CDR3 is made up of 15 amino acids. V shed 1 base and J 1 base; nucleotides not matched to a gene: 3. The CDR3 loop reads CASSVTGGFSYEQYF. CDR3 coding DNA: TGTGCCAGCAGCGTAACAGGGGGCTTTTCCTACGAGCAGTACTTC.

This clonotype was counted many times. The chain employs TRBV4-2 and TRBJ2-1, with TRBD2 matching 7 bases. Germline V lookup: CDR1 LGHNA, CDR2 YNFKEQ. This CDR3 is built from 15 residues. Unmatched junction bases numbered 6, after V lost 4 bases and J lost 3 bases. The CDR3 region is CASSRPGGSYNEQFF. The CDR3 DNA follows: TGTGCCAGCAGCCGACCCGGGGGGAGCTACAATGAGCAGTTCTTC.

This clonotype has a handful of counts. The V gene is TRBV20-1, the J gene TRBJ2-3; TRBD1 matches 8 bases. Germline V gene lookup returns CDR1 DFQATT and CDR2 SNEGSKA (reference sequence). The CDR3 has 15 residues. The J segment lost 2 bases and the V segment lost 5 bases, leaving 9 bases of the junction unmatched. The CDR3 loop reads CSAQIRDRNTDTQYF. CDR3 bases: TGCAGTGCTCAAATACGGGACAGGAACACAGATACGCAGTATTTT.

The chain couples TRBV15 to TRBJ1-4, with 7 bases lining up with TRBD1. CDR3 length equals 15 residues. Trimming took 5 bases from V and 0 from J; bases not matched to a gene: 3. The germline V gene has CDR1 LNHNV and CDR2 YYDKDF (reference sequence). In DNA, the CDR3 is TGTGCCACCAGCGGGGGGACAGCAACTAATGAAAAACTGTTTTTT. This translates into CATSGGTATNEKLFF. Looking up the rest from reference TRBV15 and TRBJ1-4 gives the full variable domain: DAMVIQNPRYQVTQFGKPVTLSCSQTLNHNVMYWYQQKSSQAPKLLFHYYDKDFNNEADTPDNFQSRRPNTSFCFLDIRSPGLGDTAMYLCATSGGTATNEKLFFGSGTQLSVL.

This rearrangement joins TRBV19 to TRBJ1-6; D remains unclear. The CDR3 runs to 14 residues. CDR1 LNHDA and CDR2 SQIVND come from the germline V gene (reference sequence). V dropped 1 base and J dropped 5 bases, with 6 bases sitting between them. The CDR3 sequence: CASSIGKDNSPLHF. In nucleotides, the CDR3 is TGTGCCAGTAGTATAGGAAAAGATAATTCACCCCTCCACTTT.

This clonotype was counted a single time. A read error is possible here, since a much larger clone lies one base away. For the CDR3, the DNA is TGTGCCAGCAGCATGGACAGGGGGAGGACCGGGGAGCTGTTTTTT. This codes for CASSMDRGRTGELFF. The rearrangement links TRBV7-9 to TRBJ2-2, with 10 nucleotides matching TRBD1. J lost 5 bases, V lost 5 bases, and 5 bases had no gene match. The CDR3 has 15 residues. Germline values: CDR1 SEHNR, CDR2 FQNEAQ (reference sequence).

This clonotype was seen many times. V usage is TRBV4-3 and J usage is TRBJ1-6; tentatively, D is TRBD1 (5 bases). V dropped 5 bases and J dropped 7 bases, with 18 bases sitting between them. The germline gives CDR1 LGHNA, CDR2 YSLEER. There are 16 residues in the CDR3. CDR3 in DNA: TGCGCCAGCAGCATCTCTTGGGACCAAAAGAATTCACCCCTCCACTTT. Protein: CASSISWDQKNSPLHF.

This clonotype was recorded a few times. This chain connects TRBV10-3 to TRBJ1-4; no clear D gene. V lost 2 bases and J lost 0, with 10 bases in between. This CDR3 is 16 amino acids long. Germline CDR1 ENHRY, CDR2 SYGVKD. CDR3 DNA sequence: TGTGCCATCAGTGAGGGGGTTGGCGCAACTAATGAAAAACTGTTTTTT. Amino acid sequence: CAISEGVGATNEKLFF.

The V call is TRBV7-2, the J call TRBJ2-1; 8 nucleotides agree with TRBD2. The CDR3 covers 16 residues. Per germline, CDR1 SGHTA and CDR2 FQGNSA. V lost 1 base and J lost 0; bases outside the gene matches: 2. CDR3 sequence reads: CASSLGGTSSYNEQFF. CDR3 nucleotides: TGTGCCAGCAGCTTAGGAGGGACTAGCTCCTACAATGAGCAGTTCTTC.

This sequence joins TRBV20-1 and TRBJ2-1; no clear D. The CDR3 covers 14 residues. CDR1 is DFQATT and CDR2 is SNEGSKA in the germline V gene (reference sequence). V was shortened by 3 bases and J by 1 base, with 10 bases between the two germline ends. The CDR3 spells CSASPQGSYNEQFF. The CDR3 bases are TGCAGTGCTAGCCCGCAAGGGTCCTACAATGAGCAGTTCTTC.

The chain has TRBV12-3 or TRBV12-4 and TRBJ2-1; 9 bases match TRBD2. The junction had 15 bases not matched to a gene; V was cut back by 6 bases and J by 6 bases. The CDR3 is made up of 17 amino acids. CDR3 bases: TGTGCCAGCAGCAATAATAGACTAGCGGAAAAAGGCAATGAGCAGTTCTTC. This gives the protein CASSNNRLAEKGNEQFF.

This clonotype has at least ten counts. The CDR3 reads CSVTRDRNSPLHF. CDR3 DNA: TGCAGCGTGACCCGGGACAGAAATTCACCCCTCCACTTT. V usage is TRBV29-1 and J usage is TRBJ1-6; 7 nucleotides line up with TRBD1. The V segment lost 6 bases and the J segment 7 bases; nucleotides outside the gene matches: 6. In germline, CDR1 is SQVTM, CDR2 ANQGSEA. The CDR3 loop spans 13 amino acids.